This passage covers 13 T cell receptor beta chains from one sample sequenced in a study of graft-versus-host responses after intestinal transplantation. The repertoire was sequenced with immunoSEQ multiplex PCR; TCRdb's copy has only in-frame clones and lacks some. The repertoire holds more than 40,000 clones, roughly 95% seen once, with around 0.21% in the top ten. Their recognized antigens are unknown. The specimen was unstimulated CD8+ T cells sorted from spleen or lymph node cells, collected before transplant. The receptors derive from a human donor who was the organ donor for an intestinal transplant.

Here the CDR3 reads CASSDARLADEQYF. CDR3 DNA: TGTGCCAGCAGTGACGCGCGACTAGCGGACGAGCAGTACTTC. V gene TRBV6-1 combines with J gene TRBJ2-7; 9 nucleotides line up with TRBD2. Losses at the gene ends were 3 bases for V and 5 bases for J; bases not matched to a gene: 5. CDR3 length equals 14 residues. The germline gives CDR1 MNHNS, CDR2 SASEGT.

The chain joins TRBV27 to TRBJ1-6; tentatively, D is TRBD1 (5 bases). Trimming left V 4 bases short and J 5 bases short, with 21 bases between. The germline V gene has CDR1 MNHEY and CDR2 SMNVEV (reference sequence). This CDR3 comprises 18 residues. The CDR3 sequence is CASSSLTASYPNNSPLHF. CDR3 bases: TGTGCCAGCAGTTCCCTGACAGCATCCTACCCCAATAATTCACCCCTCCACTTT.

DNA for the CDR3: TGTGCCAGCAGGGGGGACAGGGGATCCTACGAGCAGTACTTC. This gives the protein CASRGDRGSYEQYF. The V call is TRBV11-3, the J call TRBJ2-5; TRBD1 aligns across 10 bases. TRBJ2-7 matches the DNA end more closely, so the J call is doubtful. This CDR3 has 14 amino acids. Germline values: CDR1 SGHNT, CDR2 YENEEA.

This clone occurred once. The CDR3 protein is CASSLGSEAFF. In DNA, the CDR3 is TGTGCCAGCAGCTTGGGCAGTGAAGCTTTCTTT. This chain uses TRBV7-2 with TRBJ1-1; the D is unclear. V lost 3 bases, J lost 7 bases, and 6 bases lay in between. This CDR3 comprises 11 residues. Per the germline V gene, CDR1 is SGHTA and CDR2 is FQGNSA.

The rearrangement links TRBV5-1 to TRBJ2-1; TRBD2 matches at 9 bases. The J segment lost 8 bases and the V segment lost 4 bases, leaving 7 bases of the junction unmatched. Germline V gene sequence: CDR1 SGHRS, CDR2 YFSETQ. This CDR3 is 14 amino acids long. CDR3 in DNA: TGCGCCAGCAGCCCGCTTAGCGGGGGCGATGAGCAGTTCTTC. Translating gives CASSPLSGGDEQFF.

The V and J genes are TRBV19 and TRBJ2-3; no firm D call. The CDR3 has 16 amino acids. The germline CDR1 and CDR2 sequences are LNHDA and SQIVND (reference sequence). Trimming left V 9 bases short and J 0 bases short, with 19 bases between. CDR3 coding DNA: TGTGCCAGGACCGGCGAGCTTGCTGCTAGCACAGATACGCAGTATTTT. This gives the protein CARTGELAASTDTQYF.

The CDR3 DNA reads as TGTGCCAGCAGTGACTCCAGGACCCAGCAAGAGACCCAGTACTTC. It translates to CASSDSRTQQETQYF. The chain links TRBV6-4 to TRBJ2-5, with D unresolved. Trimming shortened V by 0 bases and J by 2 bases, and 10 bases separated the two germline ends. Germline values: CDR1 MRHNA, CDR2 SNTAGT. This CDR3 contains 15 residues.

The V and J genes are TRBV7-2 and TRBJ1-5; 7 bases are a match to TRBD1. Germline V gene data show CDR1 as SGHTA and CDR2 as FQGNSA. This CDR3 has 14 residues. J was trimmed by 6 bases and V by 5 bases; bases with no gene match: 7. CDR3 DNA sequence: TGTGCCAGCAGCCTAAACAGGGGTGGTCAGCCCCAGCATTTT. Residues: CASSLNRGGQPQHF.

CDR3 in DNA: TGTGCCACCAGGAAGGGGCCTTCTGGGGGCAATCAGCCCCAGCATTTT. Amino acids: CATRKGPSGGNQPQHF. V and J are TRBV15 and TRBJ1-5, with D perhaps matching TRBD1 (5 bases). Germline V gene sequence: CDR1 LNHNV, CDR2 YYDKDF (reference sequence). Trimming shortened V by 6 bases and J by 2 bases, and 17 bases separated the two germline ends. The CDR3 spans 16 residues.

The chain combines TRBV4-1 with TRBJ1-1; no firm D call. Looked up from germline, CDR1 is MGHRA and CDR2 is YSYEKL. The CDR3 length is 12 residues. V lost 0 bases and J 2 bases, leaving 1 base between the germline ends. The CDR3 coding sequence is TGCGCCAGCAGCCAAGACAACACTGAAGCTTTCTTT. Protein: CASSQDNTEAFF.

The table lists this clone with a few counts. V is TRBV18 and J is TRBJ1-5; D is uncertain. This CDR3 has 15 residues. Deletions cut 6 bases from V and 3 bases from J, with 15 bases between. Germline V gene data show CDR1 as KGHSH and CDR2 as LQKENI. The CDR3 protein is CASSTDGGVNQPQHF. CDR3 nucleotides: TGTGCCAGCTCGACGGACGGCGGCGTCAATCAGCCCCAGCATTTT.

The chain has TRBV28 and TRBJ2-2; TRBD2 aligns across 13 bases. V shed 7 bases, J shed 4 bases, and the junction held 15 bases outside the gene matches. There are 19 residues in the CDR3. Germline CDR1 and CDR2: MDHEN and SYDVKM. In DNA, the CDR3 is TGTGCCAGCAACTCCGAGGGACTAGCGGGGAGACGGGGCACCGGGGAGCTGTTTTTT. It is translated as CASNSEGLAGRRGTGELFF.

The CDR3 coding sequence is TGTGCCAGCGACAGGGGAGACGAGCAGTACTTC. This sequence encodes CASDRGDEQYF. The chain uses TRBV28 and TRBJ2-7, with 8 bases identical to TRBD1. CDR1 and CDR2 (germline): MDHEN, SYDVKM. The CDR3 contains 11 residues. V was pared by 8 bases and J by 5 bases, with 2 bases of the junction left unmatched.